The rows below give T cell receptor beta chains drawn from one sample of a study of cytomegalovirus exposure and HLA in healthy donors. The protocol was immunoSEQ multiplex PCR, while the TCRdb copy is restricted to in-frame clones and leaves out a portion. The sample holds 160,000 or so clones, approximately 80% seen once. What was sequenced was PBMCs. These TCRs come from a man aged 18 to 35 in good health and CMV-seronegative. CDR3s include the opening cysteine and the closing phenylalanine or tryptophan. The D gene is left open where the match is weak. Where a row states a size, it is once, few, many or the class of an expanded clone; other rows omit it.

TRBJ1-6,TRBD1,TRBV30,once,TGTGCCTGGAGTGCGGACAGGGGGCATAATTCACCCCTCCACTTT,CAWSADRGHNSPLHF
TRBJ2-2,-,TRBV2,-,TGTGCCAGTACTACAGGGTCCGGGGAGCTGTTTTTT,CASTTGSGELFF
TRBJ1-2,-,TRBV10-3,-,TGTGCCATCAGCAAAACAGGGTCCTATGGCTACACCTTC,CAISKTGSYGYTF
TRBJ2-5,-,TRBV19,once,TGTGCCAGTAGTGACAACCAAGAGACCCAGTACTTC,CASSDNQETQYF
TRBJ2-4,-,TRBV4-3,-,TGCGCCAGCAGCCAAGATGTGGCCAGATTAGCCAAAAACATTCAGTACTTC,CASSQDVARLAKNIQYF
TRBJ2-7,TRBD2,TRBV27,-,TGTGCCAGCAGTTTCGGGACTAGCTACGAGCAGTACTTC,CASSFGTSYEQYF
TRBJ1-1,-,TRBV6-6,-,TGTGCCAGCAGTTACTCAGGGGCGACCTTGATACCTGAAGCTTTCTTT,CASSYSGATLIPEAFF
TRBJ2-7,-,TRBV7-3,-,TGTGCCAGCAGCTTAGGGGGCGGGTACAAGAACGAGCAGTACTTC,CASSLGGGYKNEQYF
TRBJ1-1,-,TRBV5-4,-,TGTGCCAGCAGCCGGACAGACACTGAAGCTTTCTTT,CASSRTDTEAFF
TRBJ1-1,-,TRBV6-1,-,TGTGCCAGCAAAGTTCTGCGCACTGAAGCTTTCTTT,CASKVLRTEAFF
TRBJ1-5,-,TRBV10-3,-,TGTGCCAGCAGTCGGGGTCGGAATCAGCCCCAGCATTTT,CASSRGRNQPQHF
TRBJ2-3,TRBD2,TRBV6-1,-,TGTGCCAGCAGTGCGGGACTAGCGGGAAGGGGAGATACGCAGTATTTT,CASSAGLAGRGDTQYF
TRBJ1-1,-,TRBV4-1,few,TGCGCCAGCAGCCAACCAAACGGGGACATGAACACTGAAGCTTTCTTT,CASSQPNGDMNTEAFF
TRBJ1-2,-,TRBV27,-,TGTGCCAGCAGTTTAGTCGGACAAGCTAACTATGGCTACACCTTC,CASSLVGQANYGYTF
TRBJ1-1,TRBD1,TRBV27,-,TGTGCCAGCAGTTGGGACAGGATGAACACTGAAGCTTTCTTT,CASSWDRMNTEAFF
TRBJ1-5,TRBD1,TRBV28,-,TGTGCCAGCAGTTTACGGCGGACAGGGGTGAGACAGCCCCAGCATTTT,CASSLRRTGVRQPQHF
TRBJ1-5,TRBD1,TRBV28,-,TGTGCCAGCAGTTCCCCAGACAGGGGCAATCAGCCCCAGCATTTT,CASSSPDRGNQPQHF
TRBJ2-7,TRBD2,TRBV19,-,TGTGCCAGTAGTCCCCGTCGGGAGGGCCGACACGAGCAGTACTTC,CASSPRREGRHEQYF
TRBJ1-3,-,TRBV19,-,TGTGCCAGTAGTACTTGGGCAACTCCTGGAAACACCATATATTTT,CASSTWATPGNTIYF
TRBJ2-1,TRBD2,TRBV4-1,-,TGCGCCAGCAGCCACCAAGATAGGAGTAGCGGGAGTGAGCAGTTCTTC,CASSHQDRSSGSEQFF
TRBJ2-5,-,TRBV15,-,TGTGCCACCAGCAGAGCAACAGTAGAAGAGACCCAGTACTTC,CATSRATVEETQYF